The T cell receptor (beta chain) under discussion was sequenced for a study of blood T cell repertoires in COVID-19. Study-wide background: Samples of COVID-19 (acute and convalescent) were obtained from the United States, Italy and Spain. Sample material is recorded as cDNA or gDNA derived from T cells, B-cell-depleted T cells, or PBMCs.

Two negative PCRs, clearance, or symptom resolution were required of recovered Cohort 3 donors. The CDR3 is made up of 16 amino acids. Per germline, CDR1 SGDLS and CDR2 YYNGEE. Trimming removed 0 bases at V and 5 bases at J, with 18 bases between. Repertoires were generated with immunoSEQ multiplex PCR, while TCRdb's copy carries only in-frame clones and drops some. This table holds around 150,000 clones, roughly 87% found once. The rearrangement joins TRBV9 to TRBJ2-7, with D possibly TRBD1 on 5 matching bases. Sequencing was done on a sample of PBMCs or T cells enriched from blood (not recorded which). The TCR was taken from a man aged 50-59 years who had recovered from COVID-19. Here the CDR3 reads CASSVVPPQGNDEQYF. CDR3 sequence (DNA): TGTGCCAGCAGCGTAGTCCCCCCCCAGGGCAACGACGAGCAGTACTTC.